These 10 T cell receptor beta chains were all obtained from the same sample, sequenced in a study of regulatory T cells in long-lasting Graves disease. Time point given: persistent/refractory GD, antithyroid drugs over 5 years with positive TRAb. RNA isolated from PBMCs was used to make the TCR library. Sequencing libraries for TCR beta were prepared with iRepertoire HTBI primers and Arm-PCR of CDR3 regions. TCRdb itself ran the multiplex PCR reads through MiXCR, one entry per CDR3 protein. The data hold a few hundred thousand distinct CDR3 sequences, with less than 30% observed a single time. The material sequenced was peripheral blood mononuclear cells (PBMCs), taken when the disease was refractory, from a patient treated with antithyroid drugs. These receptors originate from a woman in her 40s with Graves disease.

This clonotype was observed many times. V gene TRBV7-9 combines with J gene TRBJ2-5; 7 nucleotides match TRBD1. CDR3 length: 14 residues. The V gene end was trimmed by 2 bases and the J gene end by 5 bases; junction bases not matched to a gene: 5. Germline V CDR1 and CDR2: SEHNR, FQNEAQ (reference sequence). Here the CDR3 DNA reads TGTGCCAGCAGCTTATTGACAGGGTACGAGACCCAGTACTTC. Protein sequence: CASSLLTGYETQYF.

In its sample, this clonotype was seen many times. This chain uses TRBV2 with TRBJ1-2, with D perhaps matching TRBD1 (6 bases). This CDR3 has 13 amino acids. Trimming shortened V by 7 bases and J by 6 bases, and 15 bases separated the two germline ends. The germline gives CDR1 SNHLY, CDR2 FYNNEI. As DNA, the CDR3 is TGTGCCAGCAACCTCGAAGGGGGTGATGGCTACACCTTC. Amino acids: CASNLEGGDGYTF.

The chain couples TRBV6-1 to TRBJ2-5; 7 bases map to TRBD1. Looked up from germline, CDR1 is MNHNS and CDR2 is SASEGT. The CDR3 is made up of 14 amino acids. V was clipped by 6 bases and J by 5 bases; unmatched bases: 9. The CDR3 DNA reads as TGTGCCAGCAGCCCAAGACAGGGCTACGAGACCCAGTACTTC. Protein sequence: CASSPRQGYETQYF.

This clonotype was recorded at least ten times. The V gene is TRBV19, the J gene TRBJ1-4; perhaps TRBD1 as D (5 bases). This CDR3 has 13 residues. CDR1 and CDR2 from the germline V gene are LNHDA and SQIVND (reference sequence). V lost 5 bases and J 8 bases, leaving 12 bases between the germline ends. The CDR3 nucleotides read TGTGCCAGTAGTGGGGCGGAGGTAGAAAAACTGTTTTTT. It is translated as CASSGAEVEKLFF.

This chain joins TRBV5-1 and TRBJ2-5; 7 bases are shared with TRBD1. The CDR3 sequence is 16 residues long. Losses at the gene ends were 4 bases for V and 4 bases for J; bases not matched to a gene: 13. Germline V gene data show CDR1 as SGHRS and CDR2 as YFSETQ. The CDR3 DNA reads TGCGCCAGCAGCGCCGACGGACAGGATGGAATAGAGACCCAGTACTTC. Translated, it gives CASSADGQDGIETQYF.

CDR3 DNA sequence: TGTGCCACCCAGGGCAGCTGGGTCTCTGGGGCCAACGTCCTGACTTTC. The encoded protein is CATQGSWVSGANVLTF. The chain is built from TRBV27 and TRBJ2-6; weak D call: TRBD1 (5 bases). The CDR3 loop spans 16 amino acids. The V end was cut by 10 bases, the J end by 0 bases, with 16 bases between. The germline CDR1 and CDR2 sequences are MNHEY and SMNVEV (reference sequence).

The table lists this clonotype with many counts. The chain has TRBV6-5 and TRBJ2-7; D is possibly TRBD1 (6 bases). Germline-derived CDR1 and CDR2 are MNHEY and SVGAGI. The CDR3 is 16 amino acids. V shed 2 bases and J shed 2 bases, with 16 bases lying between them. In DNA form, the CDR3 reads TGTGCCAGCAGTTACCCCCAGGGGAAAAGAGCCTACGAGCAGTACTTC. This gives the protein CASSYPQGKRAYEQYF.

This clonotype was seen ten or more times. The V and J genes are TRBV20-1 and TRBJ2-7, with D hard to call. Germline V gives CDR1 DFQATT, CDR2 SNEGSKA (reference sequence). The CDR3 has 12 amino acids. The ends were cut back, 5 bases at V and 3 bases at J, with 11 bases in the middle. The CDR3 protein is CSALWVGYEQYF. The CDR3, as DNA: TGCAGTGCTCTCTGGGTGGGCTACGAGCAGTACTTC.

This clonotype has a count of ten or more. J is TRBJ1-1 and V is TRBV10-1; D not certain. The germline gives CDR1 WNHNN, CDR2 SYGVQD (reference sequence). V lost 4 bases and J 6 bases, leaving 15 bases between the germline ends. This CDR3 is 14 amino acids long. The CDR3 loop reads CASSVSPMGAEAFF. CDR3 DNA: TGCGCCAGCAGTGTTTCCCCGATGGGTGCTGAAGCTTTCTTT.

The chain has TRBV7-2 and TRBJ2-7; the D gene is possibly TRBD1 (5 bases). Looked up from germline, CDR1 is SGHTA and CDR2 is FQGNSA. Trimming cost V 5 bases and J 6 bases, with 17 bases left between them. There are 14 residues in the CDR3. Here the CDR3 reads CASSPLRAPGEQYF. CDR3 DNA: TGTGCCAGCAGCCCCCTCAGGGCCCCCGGCGAGCAGTACTTC.